In its sample, the clone carrying this T cell receptor beta chain was seen a few times. Synthesis of TCR cDNA relied on 5'RACE template switching, which attached a universal primer site and UMIs. TCRdb called the 5' RACE reads again in MiXCR, with one record for every CDR3 protein. This sample carries 250,000 or so distinct CDR3 sequences, 6.5% to 8.5% of them seen once, and the ten largest clones take roughly 0.86%. The source of the sample is a study of T cells after yellow fever vaccination. This CDR3 is built from 16 residues. Trimming cost V 4 bases and J 13 bases; bases outside gene matches: 16. Germline V gene data show CDR1 as KGHSH and CDR2 as LQKENI.

The source material was CD4+ T cells sorted from PBMCs, sampled 15 days after the yellow fever booster vaccination. The J gene is TRBJ1-6, the V gene TRBV18; 7 bases map to TRBD1. The sequence derives from a man aged 25 to 40 who received the YFV17D yellow fever vaccine. CDR3 sequence (DNA): TGTGCCAGCTCACAGGGACAGCGAAGAGTTTCGACCCCCCTCCACTTT. Its translation: CASSQGQRRVSTPLHF.